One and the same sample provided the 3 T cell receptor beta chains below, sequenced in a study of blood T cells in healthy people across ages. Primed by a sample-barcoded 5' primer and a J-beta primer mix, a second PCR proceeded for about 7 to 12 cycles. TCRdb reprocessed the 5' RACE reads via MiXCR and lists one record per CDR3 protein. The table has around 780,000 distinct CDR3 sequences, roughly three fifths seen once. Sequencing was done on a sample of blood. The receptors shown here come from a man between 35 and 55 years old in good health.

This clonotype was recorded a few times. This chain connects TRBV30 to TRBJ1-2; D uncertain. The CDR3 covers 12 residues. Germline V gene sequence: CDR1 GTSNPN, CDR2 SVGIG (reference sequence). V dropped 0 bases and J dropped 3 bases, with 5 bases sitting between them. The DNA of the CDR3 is TGTGCCTGGAGTGTACGGTACTATGGCTACACCTTC. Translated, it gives CAWSVRYYGYTF.

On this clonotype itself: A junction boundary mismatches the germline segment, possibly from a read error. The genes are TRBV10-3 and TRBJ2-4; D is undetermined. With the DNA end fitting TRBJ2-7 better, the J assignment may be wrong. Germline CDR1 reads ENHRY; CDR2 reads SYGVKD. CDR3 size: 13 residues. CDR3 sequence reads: CATSVVENYEQYF. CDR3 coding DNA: TGTGCCACCAGTGTGGTGGAGAACTACGAGCAGTACTTC.

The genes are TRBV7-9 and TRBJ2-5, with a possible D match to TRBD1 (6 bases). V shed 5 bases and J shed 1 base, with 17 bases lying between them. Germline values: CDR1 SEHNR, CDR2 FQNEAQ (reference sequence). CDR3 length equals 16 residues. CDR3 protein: CASSPDPRDIQETQYF. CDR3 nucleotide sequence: TGTGCCAGCAGCCCGGACCCCCGGGACATCCAAGAGACCCAGTACTTC.